These 3 T cell receptor beta chains originate from one sample sequenced in a study of blood T cell repertoires in COVID-19. TCRdb keeps only in-frame clones here, not all; method: immunoSEQ multiplex PCR. The repertoire holds around 470,000 clones, with approximately 89% as singletons. Sample: peripheral blood. The source is a man younger than 30 with COVID-19, enrolled during active disease.

The table lists this clone with a count of one. The chain employs TRBV9 and TRBJ2-3, with TRBD2 identical over 9 bases. This CDR3 is built from 16 residues. Germline-derived CDR1 and CDR2 are SGDLS and YYNGEE. Trimming at V came to 4 bases and at J to 6 bases, leaving 12 bases not matched to a gene. This CDR3 is CASSSNSGGLGDTQYF. In DNA, the CDR3 is TGTGCCAGCAGCAGTAATAGCGGGGGCCTAGGGGATACGCAGTATTTT.

The count of this clone is one. The genes are TRBV11-3 and TRBJ2-5; 8 positions match TRBD1. The germline CDR1 and CDR2 sequences are SGHNT and YENEEA. This CDR3 is built from 14 residues. J gave up 4 bases and V 1 base, and 2 bases lay outside the gene matches. In nucleotides, the CDR3 is TGTGCCAGCAGCTTAGCAGGGGGCGGAGAGACCCAGTACTTC. Protein: CASSLAGGGETQYF.

This clone was recorded once. The CDR3 spells CASRMGLAGVQFF. In nucleotides, the CDR3 is TGTGCCAGCAGGATGGGACTAGCGGGAGTTCAGTTCTTC. This chain joins TRBV6-5 and TRBJ2-1; 14 bases line up with TRBD2. The CDR3 spans 13 residues. The V gene's germline CDR1 is MNHEY and CDR2 SVGAGI. The V segment lost 6 bases and the J segment 13 bases; nucleotides outside the gene matches: 5.